These 14 T cell receptor beta chains came from one sample sequenced in a study of cytomegalovirus exposure and HLA in healthy donors (dated by TCRdb to between 2016 and 2019). The library was obtained by the immunoSEQ multiplex PCR assay. TCRdb carries this immuneACCESS record with in-frame sequences only. Its versions omit some clonotypes, under half of them owing to an unresolved V gene in the studies checked, with the rest unexplained. Recorded for this sample are approximately 270,000 clones; 80% to 90% of them occurred a single time. The ten largest make up 0.9% to 1.1% of the sample. Sequenced sample: PBMCs. The origin of the receptors is a woman between 18 and 29 years old in good health and CMV-seronegative.

CDR3 in amino acids: CASSYLDSLITGELFF. The CDR3 DNA reads as TGTGCCAGCAGTTACTTGGACAGCTTAATCACCGGGGAGCTGTTTTTT. This chain connects TRBV6-5 to TRBJ2-2; maybe TRBD1 (6 bases). V lost 1 base and J 4 bases, leaving 13 bases between the germline ends. CDR1 is MNHEY, CDR2 SVGAGI, per germline. This CDR3 spans 16 amino acids.

The gene calls are TRBV27 and TRBJ2-7; D might be TRBD2 (6 bases). The CDR3 runs to 13 residues. Germline-derived CDR1 and CDR2 are MNHEY and SMNVEV (reference sequence). Trimming shortened V by 5 bases and J by 2 bases, and 10 bases separated the two germline ends. DNA of the CDR3: TGTGCCAGCAGTAGGTGGGGGGCCTACGAGCAGTACTTC. This encodes CASSRWGAYEQYF.

The chain recombines TRBV9 with TRBJ2-7; 9 bases line up with TRBD2. The CDR3 is 14 amino acids. Germline CDR1 SGDLS, CDR2 YYNGEE. J was trimmed by 5 bases and V by 0 bases; bases with no gene match: 3. CDR3 in DNA: TGTGCCAGCAGCGTAGGCGGGAGGGCCAACGAGCAGTACTTC. Translated, it gives CASSVGGRANEQYF.

This chain links TRBV5-4 with TRBJ1-2, with D perhaps TRBD1 (6 bases). V shed 2 bases and J shed 2 bases, with 7 bases lying between them. This CDR3 is built from 13 residues. Per the germline V gene, CDR1 is SGHNT and CDR2 is YYREEE (reference sequence). The CDR3: CASSFGGNYGYTF. In nucleotides, the CDR3 is TGTGCCAGCAGCTTTGGGGGCAACTATGGCTACACCTTC.

This clone was found a few times. This sequence joins TRBV5-1 and TRBJ2-2, with TRBD1 identical over 7 bases. This CDR3 comprises 16 residues. Germline values: CDR1 SGHRS, CDR2 YFSETQ. Trimming took 4 bases from V and 0 from J; bases not matched to a gene: 6. The CDR3 here is CASSPGQYTNTGELFF. The CDR3, as DNA: TGCGCCAGCAGCCCGGGACAGTATACGAACACCGGGGAGCTGTTTTTT.

The CDR3 sequence: CASGGPSGNTIYF. The CDR3 DNA follows: TGTGCCAGCGGGGGCCCCTCTGGAAACACCATATATTTT. The J gene is TRBJ1-3, the V gene TRBV6-1, with D maybe TRBD1 (6 bases). CDR3 length: 13 amino acids. Trimming cost V 8 bases and J 0 bases, with 8 bases left between them. The germline CDR1 and CDR2 sequences are MNHNS and SASEGT.

As regards this clone: Other DNA sequences within the sample encode an identical CDR3. The chain is built from TRBV9 and TRBJ2-5; tentative D call: TRBD2 (5 bases). CDR3 size: 15 residues. Trimming cost V 0 bases and J 2 bases, with 11 bases left between them. Germline V gene sequence: CDR1 SGDLS, CDR2 YYNGEE. In DNA, the CDR3 is TGTGCCAGCAGCGTAGCTGCTAGCAGACAAGAGACCCAGTACTTC. Translated, it gives CASSVAASRQETQYF.

V gene TRBV11-3 combines with J gene TRBJ2-3, with TRBD2 identical over 7 bases. The CDR3 is 15 residues long. Germline assignment: CDR1 SGHNT and CDR2 YENEEA. Trimming removed 4 bases from V and 0 bases from J; junction bases left unmatched: 4. The CDR3 bases are TGTGCCAGCAGCTCAAGAGCGGGAAGCACAGATACGCAGTATTTT. Protein: CASSSRAGSTDTQYF.

The CDR3 nucleotides read TGCGCCAGCAGCCAAGATTGGGGCAGCTCCTACGAGCAGTACTTC. Protein sequence: CASSQDWGSSYEQYF. The V gene is TRBV4-3, the J gene TRBJ2-7; D is possibly TRBD1 (5 bases). The CDR3 is 15 amino acids. Trimming stripped 0 bases from V and 0 bases from J, with 9 bases between. CDR1 LGHNA and CDR2 YSLEER come from the germline V gene.

This rearrangement joins TRBV10-3 to TRBJ2-7; possible D gene TRBD1, 6 bases. V was cut by 4 bases and J by 2 bases, with 9 bases left in between. CDR1 is ENHRY and CDR2 is SYGVKD in the germline V gene. The CDR3 length is 13 residues. The CDR3 DNA reads TGTGCCATCAGTGTCGGACAGACCTACGAGCAGTACTTC. Encoded protein: CAISVGQTYEQYF.

V gene TRBV6-6 combines with J gene TRBJ1-6, with a possible D match to TRBD1 (5 bases). The germline CDR1 and CDR2 sequences are MNHNY and SVGAGI (reference sequence). Trimming shortened V by 6 bases and J by 6 bases, and 12 bases separated the two germline ends. CDR3 length: 14 amino acids. CDR3 in amino acids: CASRRTTINSPLHF. CDR3 nucleotides: TGTGCCAGCAGGCGGACAACAATTAATTCACCCCTCCACTTT.

By share, this clone counts as medium-sized (0.01 to 0.1%). The rearrangement uses TRBV30 and TRBJ2-2, with D hard to call. V was cut by 7 bases and J by 7 bases, with 19 bases left in between. Germline V gene lookup returns CDR1 GTSNPN and CDR2 SVGIG (reference sequence). The CDR3 has 14 amino acids. In DNA, the CDR3 is TGTGCCTTGACGAAGGCCCCAGACATCGGGGAGCTGTTTTTT. It codes for CALTKAPDIGELFF.

This clone was seen more than once but under ten times. This chain joins TRBV5-5 and TRBJ2-7; the match to TRBD1 covers 8 bases. The CDR3 contains 15 residues. V was clipped by 4 bases and J by 0 bases; unmatched bases: 6. CDR1 is SGHKS and CDR2 is YYEKEE in the germline V gene (reference sequence). Here the CDR3 DNA reads TGTGCCAGCAGCGGTACAGGGGGAATCTCCTACGAGCAGTACTTC. Its protein product is CASSGTGGISYEQYF.

V usage is TRBV9 and J usage is TRBJ1-3; the match to TRBD1 covers 7 bases. Per germline, CDR1 SGDLS and CDR2 YYNGEE. With 4 bases clipped from V and 5 bases from J, the junction kept 12 bases outside the gene matches. CDR3 length equals 16 residues. The CDR3 reads CASSPEPQGERNTIYF. In nucleotides, the CDR3 is TGTGCCAGCAGCCCGGAGCCTCAGGGGGAAAGAAACACCATATATTTT.